This T cell receptor beta chain comes out of a study of naive and memory T cell subsets. Findings and limits, study-wide: Potentially, T cell activation and differentiation skew this RNA-based measurement.

Amplification of ligated cDNA took four PCR rounds with SP2 and nested alpha and beta constant primers. Reverse transcription of blood and skin TCR RNA was primed at alpha and beta constant regions. Each CDR3 protein is one row after TCRdb ran MiXCR on the 5' RACE reads. The data contain roughly 56,000 distinct CDR3 sequences, 7% to 8.5% of them singletons. Trimming took 2 bases from V and 4 from J, leaving 14 bases between them. The CDR3 sequence is 16 residues long. This clonotype was found a few times. Its antigen remains unknown. TCR cDNA received a 3' ligated oligonucleotide that carried a UMI. Whole blood, 2.5 ml, came from adult healthy volunteers. Input was about 1 to 1,100 ng of DNase-treated total RNA without cell sorting.

The chain recombines TRBV12-3 or TRBV12-4 with TRBJ2-2; D is unclear. The clonotype comes from a male donor in good health. CDR3 bases: TGTGCCAGCAGTTTATCGGACGGGCTGGGCACCGGGGAGCTGTTTTTT. It yields the protein CASSLSDGLGTGELFF.